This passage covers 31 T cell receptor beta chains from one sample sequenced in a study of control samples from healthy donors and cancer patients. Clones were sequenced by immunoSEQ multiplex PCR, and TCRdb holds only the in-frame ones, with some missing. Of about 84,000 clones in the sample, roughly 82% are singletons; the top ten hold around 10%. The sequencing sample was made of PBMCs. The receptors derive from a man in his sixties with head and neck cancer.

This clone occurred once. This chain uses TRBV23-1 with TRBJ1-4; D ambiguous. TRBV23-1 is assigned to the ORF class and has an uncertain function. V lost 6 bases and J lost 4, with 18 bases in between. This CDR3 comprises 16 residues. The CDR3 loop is CASRRRGLEGNEKLFF. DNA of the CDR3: TGCGCCAGCAGGAGAAGAGGGCTGGAGGGTAATGAAAAACTGTTTTTT.

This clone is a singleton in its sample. CDR3 coding DNA: TGTGCCAGCAGCTTAGCGGGCCAGGTCTATGGCTACACCTTC. Its protein is CASSLAGQVYGYTF. J is TRBJ1-2 and V is TRBV7-9; D is unclear. Per the germline V gene, CDR1 is SEHNR and CDR2 is FQNEAQ (reference sequence). The length of the CDR3 is 14 residues. Trimming removed 0 bases from V and 4 bases from J, with 9 bases in between.

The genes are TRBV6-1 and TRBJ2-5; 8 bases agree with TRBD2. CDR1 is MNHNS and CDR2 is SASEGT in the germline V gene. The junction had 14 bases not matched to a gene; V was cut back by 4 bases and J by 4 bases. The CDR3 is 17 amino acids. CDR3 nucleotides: TGTGCCAGCAGTGCCCGAGGCAGCGGGAGCCCCCGAGAGACCCAGTACTTC. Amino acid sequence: CASSARGSGSPRETQYF.

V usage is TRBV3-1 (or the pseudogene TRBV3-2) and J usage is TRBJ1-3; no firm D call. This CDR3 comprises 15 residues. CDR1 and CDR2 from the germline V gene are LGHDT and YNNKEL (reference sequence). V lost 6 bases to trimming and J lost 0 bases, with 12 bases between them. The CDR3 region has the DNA TGTGCCAGCAGTTTTATCGGGGTCTCTGGAAACACCATATATTTT. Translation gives CASSFIGVSGNTIYF.

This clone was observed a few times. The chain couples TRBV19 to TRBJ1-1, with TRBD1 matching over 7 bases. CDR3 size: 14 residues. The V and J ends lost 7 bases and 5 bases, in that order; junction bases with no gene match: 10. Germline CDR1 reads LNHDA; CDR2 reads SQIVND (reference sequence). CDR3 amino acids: CASTRQGPQTEAFF. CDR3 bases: TGTGCCAGTACCAGACAGGGCCCCCAAACTGAAGCTTTCTTT.

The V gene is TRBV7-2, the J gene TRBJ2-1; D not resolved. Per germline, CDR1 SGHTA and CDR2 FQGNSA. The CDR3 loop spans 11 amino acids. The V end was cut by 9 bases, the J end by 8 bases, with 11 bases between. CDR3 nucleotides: TGTGCCAGTACCCCCCGGGATGAGCAGTTCTTC. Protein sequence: CASTPRDEQFF. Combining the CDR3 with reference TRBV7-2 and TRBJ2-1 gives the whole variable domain GAGVSQSPSNKVTEKGKDVELRCDPISGHTALYWYRQSLGQGLEFLIYFQGNSAPDKSGLPSDRFSAERTGGSVSTLTIQRTQQEDSAVYLCASTPRDEQFFGPGTRLTVL.

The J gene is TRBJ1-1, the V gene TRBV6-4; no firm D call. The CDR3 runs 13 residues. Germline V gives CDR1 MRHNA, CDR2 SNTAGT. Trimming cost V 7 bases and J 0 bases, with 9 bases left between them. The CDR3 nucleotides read TGTGCCAGCAAGCCGGACGTGAACACTGAAGCTTTCTTT. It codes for CASKPDVNTEAFF.

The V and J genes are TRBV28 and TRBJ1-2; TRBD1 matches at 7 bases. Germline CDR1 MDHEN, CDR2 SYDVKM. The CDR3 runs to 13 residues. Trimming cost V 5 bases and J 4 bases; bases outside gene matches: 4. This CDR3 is CASSGTDRYGYTF. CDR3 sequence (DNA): TGTGCCAGCAGTGGGACAGACCGCTATGGCTACACCTTC.

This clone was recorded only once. The CDR3, as DNA: TGTGCCAGCAGTTACGACAGGGGGCGTTTCTCCGGCTACACCTTC. Protein sequence: CASSYDRGRFSGYTF. This chain links TRBV28 with TRBJ1-2, with TRBD1 matching over 10 bases. Germline V gene lookup returns CDR1 MDHEN and CDR2 SYDVKM. The CDR3 is 15 residues long. J gave up 8 bases and V 4 bases, and 10 bases lay outside the gene matches.

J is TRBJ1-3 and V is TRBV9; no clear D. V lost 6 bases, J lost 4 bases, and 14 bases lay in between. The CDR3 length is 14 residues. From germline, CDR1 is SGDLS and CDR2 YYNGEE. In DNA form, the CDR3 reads TGTGCCAGCAACAAAGGTACTCCCGGAAACACCATATATTTT. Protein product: CASNKGTPGNTIYF.

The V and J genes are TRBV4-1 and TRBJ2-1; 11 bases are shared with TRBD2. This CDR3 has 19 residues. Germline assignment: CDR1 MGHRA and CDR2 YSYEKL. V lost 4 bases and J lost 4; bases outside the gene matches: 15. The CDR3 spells CASSLSRIAGGPRYNEQFF. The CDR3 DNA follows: TGCGCCAGCAGCCTATCACGGATAGCGGGAGGGCCAAGATACAATGAGCAGTTCTTC.

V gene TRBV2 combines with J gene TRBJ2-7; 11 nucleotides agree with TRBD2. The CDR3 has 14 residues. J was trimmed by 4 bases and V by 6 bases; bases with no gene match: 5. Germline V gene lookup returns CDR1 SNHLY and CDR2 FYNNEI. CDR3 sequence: CASRRLAGQYEQYF. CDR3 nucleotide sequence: TGTGCCAGCAGGAGACTAGCGGGACAGTACGAGCAGTACTTC.

The CDR3 nucleotides are TGTGCCAGCAGCTTAGCGGGGACAGGGGTTGCCGAGCAGTACTTC. Residues: CASSLAGTGVAEQYF. J is TRBJ2-7 and V is TRBV7-9; 10 bases match TRBD1. V shed 0 bases, J shed 6 bases, and the junction held 5 bases outside the gene matches. Germline V gene sequence: CDR1 SEHNR, CDR2 FQNEAQ (reference sequence). The CDR3 consists of 15 residues.

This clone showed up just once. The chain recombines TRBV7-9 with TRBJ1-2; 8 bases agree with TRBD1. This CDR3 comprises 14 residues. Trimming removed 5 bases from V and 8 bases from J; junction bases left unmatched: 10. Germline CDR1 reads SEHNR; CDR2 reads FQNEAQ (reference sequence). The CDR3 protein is CASSLRSTGEGYTF. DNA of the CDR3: TGTGCCAGCAGCCTTCGGTCGACAGGGGAAGGCTACACCTTC.

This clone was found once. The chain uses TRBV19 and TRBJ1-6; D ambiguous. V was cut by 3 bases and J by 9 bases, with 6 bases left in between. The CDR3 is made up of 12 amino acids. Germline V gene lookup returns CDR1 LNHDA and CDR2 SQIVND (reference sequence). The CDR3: CASSMQGSPLHF. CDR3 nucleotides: TGTGCCAGTAGTATGCAAGGTTCACCCCTCCACTTT.

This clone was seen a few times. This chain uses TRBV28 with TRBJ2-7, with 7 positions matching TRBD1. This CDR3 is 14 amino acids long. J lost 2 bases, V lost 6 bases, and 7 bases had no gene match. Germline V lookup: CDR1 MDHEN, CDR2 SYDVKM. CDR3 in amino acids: CASSQQGPPYEQYF. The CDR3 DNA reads TGTGCCAGCAGCCAACAGGGGCCCCCCTACGAGCAGTACTTC.

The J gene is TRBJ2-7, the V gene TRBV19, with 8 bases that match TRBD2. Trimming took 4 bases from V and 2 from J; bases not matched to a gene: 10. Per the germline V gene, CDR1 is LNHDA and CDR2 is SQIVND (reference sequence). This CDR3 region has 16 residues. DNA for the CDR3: TGTGCCAGTAGTACCCCCCAGCGGGAGAACCCCTACGAGCAGTACTTC. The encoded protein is CASSTPQRENPYEQYF.

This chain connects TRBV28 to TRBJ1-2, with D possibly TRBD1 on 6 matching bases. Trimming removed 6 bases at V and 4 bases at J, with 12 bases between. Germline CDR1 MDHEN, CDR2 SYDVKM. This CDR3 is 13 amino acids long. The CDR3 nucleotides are TGTGCCAGCAGCCCCGACAGGCTCTATGGCTACACCTTC. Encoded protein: CASSPDRLYGYTF.

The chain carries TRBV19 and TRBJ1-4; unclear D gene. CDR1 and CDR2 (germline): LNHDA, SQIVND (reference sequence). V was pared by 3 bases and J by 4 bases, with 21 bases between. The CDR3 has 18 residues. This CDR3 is CASSIGLSFVGINEKLFF. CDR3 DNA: TGTGCCAGTAGTATCGGGCTTAGTTTCGTCGGGATTAATGAAAAACTGTTTTTT.

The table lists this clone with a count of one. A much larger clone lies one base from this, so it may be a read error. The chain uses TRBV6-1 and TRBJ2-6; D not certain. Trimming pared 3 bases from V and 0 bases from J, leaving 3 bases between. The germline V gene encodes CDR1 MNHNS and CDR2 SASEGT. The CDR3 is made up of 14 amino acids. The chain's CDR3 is CASSDNSGANVLTF. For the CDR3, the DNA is TGTGCCAGCAGTGACAACTCTGGGGCCAACGTCCTGACTTTC.

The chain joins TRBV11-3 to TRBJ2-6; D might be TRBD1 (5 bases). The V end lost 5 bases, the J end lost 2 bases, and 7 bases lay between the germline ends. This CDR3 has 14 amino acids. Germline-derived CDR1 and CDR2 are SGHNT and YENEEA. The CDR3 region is CASSPGTGANVLTF. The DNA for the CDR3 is TGTGCCAGCAGCCCAGGGACTGGGGCCAACGTCCTGACTTTC.

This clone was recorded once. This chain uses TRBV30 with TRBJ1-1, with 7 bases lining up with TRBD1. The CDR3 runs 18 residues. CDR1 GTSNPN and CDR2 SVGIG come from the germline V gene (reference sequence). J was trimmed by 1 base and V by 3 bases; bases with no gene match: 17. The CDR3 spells CAWRPRQGLELENTEAFF. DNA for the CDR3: TGTGCCTGGAGACCCAGACAGGGACTAGAACTGGAGAACACTGAAGCTTTCTTT.

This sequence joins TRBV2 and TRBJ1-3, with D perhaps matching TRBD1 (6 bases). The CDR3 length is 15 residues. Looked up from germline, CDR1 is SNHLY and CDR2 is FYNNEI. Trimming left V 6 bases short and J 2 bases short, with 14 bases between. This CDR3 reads CASRYRVTAGNTIYF. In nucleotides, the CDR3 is TGTGCCAGCAGGTACAGGGTGACTGCTGGAAACACCATATATTTT.

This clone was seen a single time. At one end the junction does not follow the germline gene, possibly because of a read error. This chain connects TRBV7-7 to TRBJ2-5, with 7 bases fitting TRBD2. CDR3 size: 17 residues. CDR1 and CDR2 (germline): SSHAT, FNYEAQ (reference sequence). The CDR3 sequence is CASSLGGGSLPGETQYF. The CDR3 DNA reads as TGTGCTAGCAGCTTGGGCGGGGGATCCCTCCCGGGGGAGACCCAGTACTTC.

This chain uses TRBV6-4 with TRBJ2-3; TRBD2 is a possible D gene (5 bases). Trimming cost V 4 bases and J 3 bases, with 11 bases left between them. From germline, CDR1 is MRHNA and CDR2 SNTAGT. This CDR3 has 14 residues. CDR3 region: CASSVAGLTDTQYF. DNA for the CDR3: TGTGCCAGCAGTGTGGCTGGACTTACAGATACGCAGTATTTT.

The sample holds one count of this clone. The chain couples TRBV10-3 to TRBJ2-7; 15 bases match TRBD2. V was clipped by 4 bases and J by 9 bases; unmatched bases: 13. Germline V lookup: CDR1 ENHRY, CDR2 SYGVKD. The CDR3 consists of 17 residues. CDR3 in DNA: TGTGCCATCAGTGGGACTAGCGGGAGGGCTTCGCCTCTCGGGCAGTACTTC. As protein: CAISGTSGRASPLGQYF.

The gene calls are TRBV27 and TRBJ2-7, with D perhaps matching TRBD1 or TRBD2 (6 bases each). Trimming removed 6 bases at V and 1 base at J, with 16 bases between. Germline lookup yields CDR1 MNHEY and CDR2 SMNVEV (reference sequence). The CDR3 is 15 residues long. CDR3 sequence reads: CASRKQGLGSYEQYF. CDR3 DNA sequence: TGTGCCAGCAGAAAACAGGGACTTGGTTCCTACGAGCAGTACTTC.

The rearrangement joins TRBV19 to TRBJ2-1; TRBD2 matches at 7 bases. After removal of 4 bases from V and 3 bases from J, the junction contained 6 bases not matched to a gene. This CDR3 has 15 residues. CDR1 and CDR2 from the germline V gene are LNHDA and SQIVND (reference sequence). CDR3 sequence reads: CASSNAGENYNEQFF. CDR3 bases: TGTGCCAGTAGTAATGCGGGAGAGAACTACAATGAGCAGTTCTTC.

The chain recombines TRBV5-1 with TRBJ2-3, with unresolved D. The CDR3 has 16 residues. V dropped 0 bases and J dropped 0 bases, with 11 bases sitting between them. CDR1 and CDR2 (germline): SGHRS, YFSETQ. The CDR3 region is CASSLATDPSTDTQYF. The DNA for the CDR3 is TGCGCCAGCAGCTTGGCCACAGACCCCAGCACAGATACGCAGTATTTT.

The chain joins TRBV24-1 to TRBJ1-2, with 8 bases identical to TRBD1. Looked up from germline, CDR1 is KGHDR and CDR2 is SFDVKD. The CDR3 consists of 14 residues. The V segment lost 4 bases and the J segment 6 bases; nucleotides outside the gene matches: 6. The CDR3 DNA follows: TGTGCCACCAGTGACAATGACAGGGGTAATGGCTACACCTTC. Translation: CATSDNDRGNGYTF.

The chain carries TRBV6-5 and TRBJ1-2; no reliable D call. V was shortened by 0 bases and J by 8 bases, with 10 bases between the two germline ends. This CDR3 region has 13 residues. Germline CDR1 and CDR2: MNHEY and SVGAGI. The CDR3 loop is CASSYSYRAGYTF. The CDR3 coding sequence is TGTGCCAGCAGTTACTCTTACCGGGCAGGCTACACCTTC.